This is a list of T cell receptor beta chains from one sample in a study of tumour-infiltrating T cells in Burkitt lymphoma. This table comes from immunoSEQ multiplex PCR, and its TCRdb copy is limited to in-frame clones, with some not included. The data contain roughly 13,000 clones, around 80% of them singletons. Input material: tumor tissue. The receptors derive from a human donor with diffuse large B-cell lymphoma. CDR3s include the opening cysteine and the closing phenylalanine or tryptophan. D genes are given only for firm matches. Clone sizes are given selectively: once, few, many, or a class where the clone is expanded.

cdr3_nt	cdr3_aa	clone_size	d_call	cdr3_length	v_call	j_call
TGCGCCAGCAGCGCGGCGGGAGGGAACACCGGGGAGCTGTTTTTT	CASSAAGGNTGELFF	NA	TRBD2	15	TRBV5-1	TRBJ2-2
TGTGCCTGGAGTGTACCAGGGAATAGCAATCAGCCCCAGCATTTT	CAWSVPGNSNQPQHF	NA	NA	15	TRBV30	TRBJ1-5
TGCGCCAGCAGCAGCCCGGACAGGGGACTTACAGATACGCAGTATTTT	CASSSPDRGLTDTQYF	once	TRBD1	16	TRBV5-1	TRBJ2-3
TGTGCCAGCAGCCCCCAGGAAGACAGTGAAGCTTTCTTT	CASSPQEDSEAFF	few	NA	13	TRBV13	TRBJ1-1
TGTGCCAGCAGTCCCGGGACTAGCGGGATAGAGACCCAGTACTTC	CASSPGTSGIETQYF	NA	TRBD2	15	TRBV27	TRBJ2-5
TGTGCCAGCAGCTTAGCCCTCCAAGAGACCCAGTACTTC	CASSLALQETQYF	NA	NA	13	TRBV7-9	TRBJ2-5
TGTGCCACCAGAACAGGGACTAGCGGAACCTACGAGCAGTACTTC	CATRTGTSGTYEQYF	NA	TRBD2	15	TRBV15	TRBJ2-7
TGTGCCAGCAGTTCCTTCGGGACTAGCTCCTACGAGCAGTACTTC	CASSSFGTSSYEQYF	NA	TRBD2	15	TRBV6-5	TRBJ2-7
TGTGCCAGCAGTACGGGCAGGGGGGGATATGGCTACACCTTC	CASSTGRGGYGYTF	NA	TRBD1	14	TRBV27	TRBJ1-2
TGTGCCAGCGATAATTCACCCCTCCACTTT	CASDNSPLHF	NA	NA	10	TRBV2	TRBJ1-6
TGTGCCATCAGTGAGACAGGGGAAGAGACCCAGTACTTC	CAISETGEETQYF	few	TRBD1	13	TRBV10-3	TRBJ2-5
TGTGCCAGTAGCCACCTAAGGGGCTACACCTTC	CASSHLRGYTF	NA	NA	11	TRBV19	TRBJ1-2
TGTGCCTGGAGGAATTGGCAGGGGGCTGAAGCTTTCTTT	CAWRNWQGAEAFF	NA	TRBD1	13	TRBV30	TRBJ1-1
TGTGCCAGCAGCCCCCGGTTGAAGGGCTACACCTTC	CASSPRLKGYTF	NA	NA	12	TRBV28	TRBJ1-2
TGTGCCAGCCTGAGCAACTCGAACTATGGCTACACCTTC	CASLSNSNYGYTF	NA	NA	13	TRBV28	TRBJ1-2
TGTGCCAGCAGAGCCAGGGGACCGGACTATGGCTACACCTTC	CASRARGPDYGYTF	NA	NA	14	TRBV9	TRBJ1-2
TGTGCCAGCCCCACCGGGGGTCGGGACACTGAAGCTTTCTTT	CASPTGGRDTEAFF	NA	NA	14	TRBV27	TRBJ1-1
TGTGCCAGCAGCTTAGACGGGGGGAATGAAAAACTGTTTTTT	CASSLDGGNEKLFF	NA	NA	14	TRBV11-3	TRBJ1-4
TGTGCCAGCAGCTTGGTATCGGAGCAGTTCTTC	CASSLVSEQFF	NA	NA	11	TRBV5-4	TRBJ2-1
TGTGCCAGCAGCGGAGACGGTTATAGCGGGAGGGTGGTGGAGACCCAGTACTTC	CASSGDGYSGRVVETQYF	once	TRBD2	18	TRBV9	TRBJ2-5
TGTGCCAGCAGCCGGGTAGGGACGAAGCCTTCGGGTGATGAGCAGTTCTTC	CASSRVGTKPSGDEQFF	NA	NA	17	TRBV14	TRBJ2-1
TGTGCCAGCAGTTACTGGGGGGAGGGGAACAATGAGCAGTTCTTC	CASSYWGEGNNEQFF	NA	TRBD2	15	TRBV6-5	TRBJ2-1
TGCAGCGTTGAGGGGGGCTCAGGTGAAAAACTGTTTTTT	CSVEGGSGEKLFF	NA	NA	13	TRBV29-1	TRBJ1-4
TGCGCCAGCAGCTTAGGAACAGGGGGCCCCACCGGGGAGCTGTTTTTT	CASSLGTGGPTGELFF	NA	TRBD1	16	TRBV5-1	TRBJ2-2
TGCAGCGTTGCCCCCGTGGGGGGAGATACGCAGTATTTT	CSVAPVGGDTQYF	NA	NA	13	TRBV29-1	TRBJ2-3
TGTGCCAGTAGTTCCCCGGGGCAAGTACCCACCGGGGAGCTGTTTTTT	CASSSPGQVPTGELFF	NA	NA	16	TRBV19	TRBJ2-2
TGCGCCAGCAGCACGTGGGGACTAGCGGGAGCCTACAATGAGCAGTTCTTC	CASSTWGLAGAYNEQFF	NA	TRBD2	17	TRBV5-1	TRBJ2-1
TGTGCCAGCAGTGACTCTAGTGTGGGGCAGGGGGGAAATCAGCCCCAGCATTTT	CASSDSSVGQGGNQPQHF	medium-sized	TRBD1	18	TRBV6-4	TRBJ1-5
TGTGCCAGCAGCCCCCAATTTCGGTCTCCCGGGGAGCTGTTTTTT	CASSPQFRSPGELFF	few	NA	15	TRBV7-9	TRBJ2-2
TGTGCCAGTATGCAGGGACGGAACACCGGGGAGCTGTTTTTT	CASMQGRNTGELFF	NA	NA	14	TRBV19	TRBJ2-2
TGTGCCAGCAGTTTGCAGGGGACCACTGAAGCTTTCTTT	CASSLQGTTEAFF	few	NA	13	TRBV27	TRBJ1-1
TGTGCCACGGAAGACAGGGGGAATTTCTCCTACGAGCAGTACTTC	CATEDRGNFSYEQYF	NA	TRBD1	15	TRBV10-3	TRBJ2-7
TGTGCCAGCAGCCCTCGACAGGCCATCAATCAGCCCCAGCATTTT	CASSPRQAINQPQHF	NA	NA	15	TRBV6-5	TRBJ1-5
TGTGCCAGCAGTTGGCGTGGGCTCAACGAGCAGTACTTC	CASSWRGLNEQYF	NA	NA	13	TRBV5-6	TRBJ2-7
TGCGCCAGCAGCTCAACCTACGAGCAGTACTTC	CASSSTYEQYF	NA	NA	11	TRBV5-1	TRBJ2-7
TGCGCCACCCATACCGGGAACCGGGACTACTACAATGAGCAGTTCTTC	CATHTGNRDYYNEQFF	NA	TRBD2	16	TRBV5-1	TRBJ2-1
TGTGCCAGCAGTTACGGGCTAGCGGGAGGGCCCTATGAGCAGTTCTTC	CASSYGLAGGPYEQFF	NA	TRBD2	16	TRBV6-5	TRBJ2-1
TGTGCCAGCAGCTCGGACGTATATGGCTACACCTTC	CASSSDVYGYTF	NA	NA	12	TRBV5-4	TRBJ1-2
TGTGCCACCAAAGAGCGGGACAGGGTTTTGGTTGATCAGCCCCAGCATTTT	CATKERDRVLVDQPQHF	NA	TRBD1	17	TRBV19	TRBJ1-5
TGTGCCAGCATCGTTAGCGGTACGCAGTATTTT	CASIVSGTQYF	NA	NA	11	TRBV28	TRBJ2-3
TGCGCCAGCAGGAGAACCGGCGGGAGCTACGAGCAGTACTTC	CASRRTGGSYEQYF	medium-sized	TRBD2	14	TRBV4-1	TRBJ2-7
TGTGCCAGCAGGACTTCACACTCCTACGAGCAGTACTTC	CASRTSHSYEQYF	NA	NA	13	TRBV28	TRBJ2-7
TGTGCCAGCAGCTTAGAGGTCAGACAGAACACTGAAGCTTTCTTT	CASSLEVRQNTEAFF	NA	NA	15	TRBV11-2	TRBJ1-1
TGTGCCATCAGTGAGTACCTAACAGGGACGAACACTGAAGCTTTCTTT	CAISEYLTGTNTEAFF	NA	NA	16	TRBV10-3	TRBJ1-1
TGTGCCAGCAGTACGGAGACAGATGATGGCTACACCTTC	CASSTETDDGYTF	NA	NA	13	TRBV6-5	TRBJ1-2
TGTGCCAGCAAAGACCCGGGACAGGGGAACACCGGGGAGCTGTTTTTT	CASKDPGQGNTGELFF	NA	TRBD1	16	TRBV6-6	TRBJ2-2
TGTGCCAGCAGCCCCGGTAGGAGGGCCGGAGCAGATACGCAGTATTTT	CASSPGRRAGADTQYF	NA	NA	16	TRBV7-8	TRBJ2-3
TGTGCCAGCATGGGGGGAGACAAAGAGACCCAGTACTTC	CASMGGDKETQYF	few	NA	13	TRBV2	TRBJ2-5
TGTGCCAGCTCACATGAGGACAGGGGTAATCAGCCCCAGCATTTT	CASSHEDRGNQPQHF	NA	TRBD1	15	TRBV18	TRBJ1-5
TGTGCCAGCAGGCATCTAGCGGGAGGAACCAATGAGCAGTTCTTC	CASRHLAGGTNEQFF	NA	TRBD2	15	TRBV6-5	TRBJ2-1
TGTGCCAGCAGTGAAAATACCGGGGGGAATCAGCCCCAGCATTTT	CASSENTGGNQPQHF	NA	NA	15	TRBV6-1	TRBJ1-5
TGTGCCAGTAGTGTGGACACCCCAACTAATGAAAAACTGTTTTTT	CASSVDTPTNEKLFF	NA	NA	15	TRBV19	TRBJ1-4
TGTGCCAGCAGTGAATTCGCGGGGAGTTCCGGGGCCAACGTCCTGACTTTC	CASSEFAGSSGANVLTF	NA	NA	17	TRBV25-1	TRBJ2-6